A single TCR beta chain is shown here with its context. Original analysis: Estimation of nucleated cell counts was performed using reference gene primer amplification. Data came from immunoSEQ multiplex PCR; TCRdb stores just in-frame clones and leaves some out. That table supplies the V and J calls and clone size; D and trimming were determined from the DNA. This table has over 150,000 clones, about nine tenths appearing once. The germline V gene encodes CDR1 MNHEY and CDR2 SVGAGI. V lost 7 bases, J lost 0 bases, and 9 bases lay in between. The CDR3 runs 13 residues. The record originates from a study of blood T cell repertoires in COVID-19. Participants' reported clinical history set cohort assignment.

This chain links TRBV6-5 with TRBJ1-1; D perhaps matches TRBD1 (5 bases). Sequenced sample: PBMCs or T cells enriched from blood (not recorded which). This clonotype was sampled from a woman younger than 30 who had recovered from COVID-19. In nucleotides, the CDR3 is TGTGCCAGCAAAGGACACTTGAACACTGAAGCTTTCTTT. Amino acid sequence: CASKGHLNTEAFF.